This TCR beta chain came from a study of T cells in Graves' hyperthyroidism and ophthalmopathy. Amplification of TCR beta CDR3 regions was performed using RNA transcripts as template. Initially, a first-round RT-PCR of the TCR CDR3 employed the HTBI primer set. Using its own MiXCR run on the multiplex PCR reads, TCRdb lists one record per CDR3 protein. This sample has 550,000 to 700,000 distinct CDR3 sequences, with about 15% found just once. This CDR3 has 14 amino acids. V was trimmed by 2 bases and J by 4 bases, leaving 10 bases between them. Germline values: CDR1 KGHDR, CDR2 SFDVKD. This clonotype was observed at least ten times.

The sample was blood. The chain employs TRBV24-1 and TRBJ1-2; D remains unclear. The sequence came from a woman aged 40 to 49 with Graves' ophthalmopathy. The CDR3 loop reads CATSDSHTVYGYTF. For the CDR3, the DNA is TGTGCCACCAGTGATTCCCACACCGTCTATGGCTACACCTTC.